The entry below gives a single TCR beta chain sequence along with its context. 13 Jbeta primers and 60 Vbeta primers were used for the PCR. The data were produced by immunoSEQ multiplex PCR, yet TCRdb's version contains in-frame clones alone and is incomplete. Of hundreds of thousands of clones listed, approximately 82% are singletons. The entry originates in a study of cytomegalovirus exposure and HLA in healthy donors. Germline V lookup: CDR1 LNHDA, CDR2 SQIVND (reference sequence). The CDR3 has 18 amino acids. V was trimmed by 2 bases and J by 2 bases, leaving 21 bases between them. This sequence originates from a woman between 35 and 50 years old in good health and CMV-seronegative. Sequences were obtained from PBMCs. This chain connects TRBV19 to TRBJ2-5; TRBD2 might be the D (6 bases). The CDR3 DNA reads as TGTGCCAGTAGTATATATGGGGTGGGGAGGTTGCCACAAGAGACCCAGTACTTC. Protein sequence: CASSIYGVGRLPQETQYF.